This is a list of T cell receptor beta chains from one sample in a study of patients and donors after allogeneic stem cell transplantation. TCRdb passed the RT-PCR reads through MiXCR, listing each CDR3 protein once. The sample carries about 400,000 distinct CDR3 sequences, 16% recorded once. Sequenced input: blood, either unsorted or a sorted T cell fraction (not recorded which). All receptors come from a human donor who was either an allogeneic HSCT recipient or a stem cell or donor lymphocyte infusion donor (not recorded which). It is not recorded whose cells these are; they may come from a transplant donor. CDR3s include the opening cysteine and the closing phenylalanine or tryptophan. A D gene is named only where the DNA matches it firmly. Size is omitted from some rows. Given values are once, few, many or a class for expanded clones.

D gene,clone size,V gene,J gene,CDR3 DNA,CDR3 protein
TRBD1,-,TRBV20-1,TRBJ2-7,TGCAGTGCTTACAGGGGAAGTAAGGTATCCTACGAGCAGTACTTC,CSAYRGSKVSYEQYF
-,many,TRBV28,TRBJ2-5,TGTGCCAGCAGTAGCCGTTGGACAGCTCAAGAGACCCAGTACTTC,CASSSRWTAQETQYF
-,few,TRBV18,TRBJ1-2,TGTGCCAGCTCACATAAAGCCGGGGGTGGCTACACCTTC,CASSHKAGGGYTF
-,-,TRBV7-9,TRBJ2-3,TGTGCCAGCAACAGGCGGGGCCCCGGGGCAGATACGCAGTATTTT,CASNRRGPGADTQYF
TRBD1,-,TRBV5-6,TRBJ1-1,TGTGCCAGCAGCCCGCCTTGGGCAGGGGGCCTACCACGTGAAGCTTTCTTT,CASSPPWAGGLPREAFF
TRBD1,few,TRBV20-1,TRBJ2-7,TGCAGTGCTAGCGCACCCCACCCGGGACAGGGGGCTTACGAGCAGTACTTC,CSASAPHPGQGAYEQYF
TRBD2,-,TRBV2,TRBJ2-1,TGTGCCAGCAGCCTCACGACTAGCTACTATGAGCAGTTCTTC,CASSLTTSYYEQFF
TRBD2,few,TRBV20-1,TRBJ2-5,TGCAGCCTAGCGGGAGGGCCCCAAGAGACCCAGTACTTC,CSLAGGPQETQYF
TRBD1,-,TRBV7-2,TRBJ1-3,TGTGCCAGCAGCGGCGGGACAGTAGCTGGAAACACCATATATTTT,CASSGGTVAGNTIYF
-,few,TRBV11-2,TRBJ1-6,TGTGCCAGCAGCCCAACTCGGAAGGGGCTATCCTATAATTCACCCCTCCACTTT,CASSPTRKGLSYNSPLHF
TRBD2,few,TRBV7-9,TRBJ2-1,TGTGCCAGCAGCCTCGGGACTAGCGGGAGGGCTCGCAATGAGCAGTTCTTC,CASSLGTSGRARNEQFF
-,-,TRBV24-1,TRBJ2-1,TGTGCCACCAGTGATTCCCAGGGTAAGAGCTCCTACAATGAGCAGTTCTTC,CATSDSQGKSSYNEQFF
TRBD1,-,TRBV9,TRBJ2-3,TGTGCCAGCAGCTCCTGGACAGGGGCCGGGGATACGCAGTATTTT,CASSSWTGAGDTQYF
-,-,TRBV4-3,TRBJ1-6,TGCGCCAGCAGCCAAGGAACAGGAGATAATTCACCCCTCCACTTT,CASSQGTGDNSPLHF
-,-,TRBV11-2,TRBJ2-7,TGTGCCAGCAGCTTTACCCTCCCGGTGCAGTACTTC,CASSFTLPVQYF
-,-,TRBV29-1,TRBJ2-1,TGCAGCGCAAGGACAGTTGCGGCGGATTACAATGAGCAGTTCTTC,CSARTVAADYNEQFF
-,few,TRBV12-3/TRBV12-4,TRBJ2-3,TGTGCCAGCAGTTTAGGGGCTACATTACCTAGCACAGATACGCAGTATTTT,CASSLGATLPSTDTQYF
-,-,TRBV19,TRBJ2-1,TGTGCCAGTAGAATTAGCGCCCGTGGGAATGAGCAGTTCTTC,CASRISARGNEQFF
-,-,TRBV20-1,TRBJ2-1,TGCAGTGCCACCGCAGGAATTGGGAATGAGCAGTTCTTC,CSATAGIGNEQFF
TRBD2,-,TRBV2,TRBJ2-7,TGTGCCAGCGTTGGACTAGCGGGACACTACGAGCAGTACTTC,CASVGLAGHYEQYF
-,many,TRBV11-2,TRBJ2-7,TGTGCCAGCAGCTTAGTTTACGAGCAGTACTTC,CASSLVYEQYF
TRBD2,few,TRBV19,TRBJ2-1,TGTGCCAGTAGACCTTCCTGGGCTAGCGGCTACAATGAGCAGTTCTTC,CASRPSWASGYNEQFF
-,few,TRBV6-1,TRBJ2-7,TGTGCCAGCAGTGATCAGGGTGGACGCTACGAGCAGTACTTC,CASSDQGGRYEQYF
-,few,TRBV29-1,TRBJ1-1,TGCAGCGTTGTAGGACTGATGAACACTGAAGCTTTCTTT,CSVVGLMNTEAFF
-,few,TRBV11-2,TRBJ2-3,TGTGCCAGCAGCTTAGTCTATCGCACAGATACGCAGTATTTT,CASSLVYRTDTQYF
TRBD1,-,TRBV20-1,TRBJ2-7,TGCAGTGCTAGGAGGGGGGACAGGGCCTACGAGCAGTACTTC,CSARRGDRAYEQYF
-,-,TRBV6-5,TRBJ1-2,TGTGCCAGCAGTTACAAGACAGGAAAAAATAGCTACACCTTC,CASSYKTGKNSYTF
-,-,TRBV12-3/TRBV12-4,TRBJ1-3,TGTGCCAGCAGTCTAGCTACAGGGAATCCTGGAAACACCATATATTTT,CASSLATGNPGNTIYF
-,few,TRBV2,TRBJ2-1,TGTGCCAGCAGTGGGGGACGGTACAATGAGCAGTTCTTC,CASSGGRYNEQFF
-,many,TRBV12-3/TRBV12-4,TRBJ2-1,TGTGCCAGCAGTGTCGGCGGTGAGCAGTTCTTC,CASSVGGEQFF
TRBD2,few,TRBV3-1,TRBJ2-1,TGTGCCAGCAGCCAAGACGCAGGTAGCGGGAGGGGGTTCTACAATGAGCAGTTCTTC,CASSQDAGSGRGFYNEQFF
TRBD1,few,TRBV19,TRBJ1-1,TGTGCCAGTAGTGGGGACAGGGTTAGCGGCACTGAAGCTTTCTTT,CASSGDRVSGTEAFF
-,once,TRBV27,TRBJ1-1,TGTGCCAGCAGTCCAATCAGGGGAGAGGGCACTGAAGCTTTCTTT,CASSPIRGEGTEAFF
-,few,TRBV12-3/TRBV12-4,TRBJ1-5,TGTGCCAGCAGCCCGGCAGGGAGGTTCCAGCCCCAGCATTTT,CASSPAGRFQPQHF